Presented here are 19 T cell receptor beta chains from one specimen sequenced in a study of T cell clusters in autoimmune cytopenias. One tube held mixed TRB-A and TRB-B primer pools for touch-down PCR. TCRdb re-called the multiplex PCR reads and gives one entry per CDR3 protein, without DNA. The table lists some 6,000 distinct CDR3 sequences, with roughly 7.2% in the top ten. TRB was amplified from 250 ng of peripheral blood genomic DNA per sample. These data were also reused for a study on T cell repertoires in aging, cancer and after chemotherapy.

The sequencing input was peripheral blood. The origin of the receptors is a human donor in good health.

The rearrangement joins TRBV20-1 to TRBJ2-1; TCRdb's D call of TRBD2 is untestable without DNA. Germline CDR1 is DFQATT and CDR2 is SNEGSKA (reference sequence). The CDR3 spans 13 residues. The CDR3: CSARARWRDEQFF.

By frequency, this clonotype is medium-sized. The V call is TRBV29-1, the J call TRBJ1-2; TCRdb's assignment of TRBD1 cannot be checked, as there is no DNA. The CDR3 extends over 14 amino acids. The germline V gene encodes CDR1 SQVTM and CDR2 ANQGSEA. The CDR3 protein is CSVEVGRGPDGYTF.

By frequency, this clonotype registers medium-sized. V is TRBV5-4 and J is TRBJ2-3; the D call of TRBD2 rests on TCRdb alone, since no DNA is present to check it. The V gene's germline CDR1 is SGHNT and CDR2 YYREEE (reference sequence). This CDR3 is 16 amino acids long. CDR3 region: CASSPGTSGSADTQYF.

Measured by frequency, this clonotype is medium-sized. V is TRBV5-4 and J is TRBJ1-6. This CDR3 has 14 amino acids. CDR1 and CDR2 from the germline V gene are SGHNT and YYREEE (reference sequence). The CDR3 is CASSFWGGNSPLHF.

According to its frequency, this clonotype is large. V is TRBV12-3 or TRBV12-4 and J is TRBJ2-3. The CDR3 has 15 amino acids. CDR3 sequence: CASSLRVTDADTQYF.

Judged by frequency, this clonotype is medium-sized. The rearrangement uses TRBV20-1 and TRBJ2-3; TCRdb lists TRBD2, though no DNA is available to test this call. Germline assignment: CDR1 DFQATT and CDR2 SNEGSKA (reference sequence). The CDR3 totals 15 residues. The CDR3 spells CSAKASGKITDTQYF.

V and J are TRBV12-3 or TRBV12-4 and TRBJ2-7; with no DNA, the TCRdb D assignment of TRBD1 cannot be verified. The CDR3 has 14 amino acids. The CDR3 sequence: CASSSGGRSYEQYF.

Judged by frequency, this clonotype is medium-sized. The rearrangement links TRBV29-1 to TRBJ2-7; absent DNA, TCRdb's TRBD2 call cannot be checked. From germline, CDR1 is SQVTM and CDR2 ANQGSEA. This CDR3 is built from 11 residues. The CDR3 sequence: CSCIAVSRQYF.

By frequency, this clonotype is medium-sized. V gene TRBV19 combines with J gene TRBJ2-7; no DNA is available, so the TRBD2 call from TCRdb remains unchecked. The length of the CDR3 is 15 residues. Germline values: CDR1 LNHDA, CDR2 SQIVND (reference sequence). The CDR3 is CASSPLAGGFYEQYF. Full variable domain (missing parts from reference TRBV19 and TRBJ2-7): DGGITQSPKYLFRKEGQNVTLSCEQNLNHDAMYWYRQDPGQGLRLIYYSQIVNDFQKGDIAEGYSVSREKKESFPLTVTSAQKNPTAFYLCASSPLAGGFYEQYFGPGTRLTVT.

Frequency places this clonotype as medium-sized. The V call is TRBV12-3 or TRBV12-4, the J call TRBJ2-3; TCRdb outputs TRBD1, but without DNA this stays unchecked. CDR3 length: 13 residues. CDR3 sequence: CASSPGAGDTQYF.

The gene calls are TRBV27 and TRBJ2-7; without DNA, the TCRdb call of TRBD2 cannot be checked. There are 15 residues in the CDR3. Looked up from germline, CDR1 is MNHEY and CDR2 is SMNVEV (reference sequence). This CDR3 is CASSTKLAPHYEQYF.

The chain recombines TRBV5-1 with TRBJ2-1; there is no DNA to check the TCRdb D call of TRBD1. The CDR3 consists of 15 residues. Germline V lookup: CDR1 SGHRS, CDR2 YFSETQ. CDR3 sequence reads: CASSQEDRVYNEQFF. The full variable domain, with the rest looked up from reference TRBV5-1 and TRBJ2-1, is KAGVTQTPRYLIKTRGQQVTLSCSPISGHRSVSWYQQTPGQGLQFLFEYFSETQRNKGNFPGRFSGRQFSNSRSEMNVSTLELGDSALYLCASSQEDRVYNEQFFGPGTRLTVL.

The chain combines TRBV20-1 with TRBJ2-1; there is no DNA to check the TCRdb D call of TRBD1. Germline V gene lookup returns CDR1 DFQATT and CDR2 SNEGSKA (reference sequence). This CDR3 has 13 amino acids. CDR3: CSGQRGPKDEQFF.

This clonotype is called medium-sized (0.01 to 0.1%) based on its frequency. The chain carries TRBV5-1 and TRBJ2-1; TCRdb outputs TRBD1, but without DNA this stays unchecked. Germline CDR1 reads SGHRS; CDR2 reads YFSETQ. CDR3 size: 15 residues. The CDR3 loop reads CASSPEVGVNNEQFF.

The gene calls are TRBV27 and TRBJ1-1; TCRdb outputs TRBD1, but without DNA this stays unchecked. The CDR3 runs 13 residues. Germline V gene data show CDR1 as MNHEY and CDR2 as SMNVEV (reference sequence). The CDR3 sequence is CASSSTGSGGAFF.

This rearrangement joins TRBV10-3 to TRBJ2-7; TCRdb lists TRBD2, though no DNA is available to test this call. The V gene's germline CDR1 is ENHRY and CDR2 SYGVKD. The CDR3 has 15 residues. The CDR3 protein is CAIKPMAGGPGEQYF.

The gene calls are TRBV4-3 and TRBJ1-2; the TCRdb call, TRBD1, lacks DNA for checking. CDR1 and CDR2 from the germline V gene are LGHNA and YSLEER. CDR3 length equals 15 residues. The CDR3 region is CASSLSSRDRYGYTF.

This chain joins TRBV27 and TRBJ2-2; the D gene TCRdb calls, TRBD1, cannot be checked with no DNA. Germline V gives CDR1 MNHEY, CDR2 SMNVEV (reference sequence). The CDR3 spans 16 residues. CDR3 region: CASSPLDSGWPGELFF.

The V gene is TRBV28, the J gene TRBJ2-7; with no DNA, the TCRdb D assignment of TRBD2 cannot be verified. The CDR3 totals 17 residues. Per the germline V gene, CDR1 is MDHEN and CDR2 is SYDVKM. CDR3 amino acids: CASSTQRTSGRLGEQYF.